The T cell receptor (beta chain) under discussion was sequenced for a study of CD8 T cells in Susac syndrome. There are 13 residues in the CDR3. Per the germline V gene, CDR1 is DFQATT and CDR2 is SNEGSKA (reference sequence). V was trimmed by 4 bases and J by 0 bases, leaving 10 bases between them. RNA in amounts of roughly 0.5 to 1 ug was reverse transcribed with random hexamers. TCRdb independently ran MiXCR on the immunoSEQ multiplex PCR reads; one entry per CDR3 protein. The sample has about 60,000 distinct CDR3 sequences, roughly 92% seen once; the top ten hold 0.2%. The source is a human donor in good health. Sequenced sample: CD8+ T cells from PBMCs. J is TRBJ2-7 and V is TRBV20-1; D might be TRBD1 or TRBD2, each matching 5 bases. The CDR3 DNA is TGCAGTGCTATGGGACCCGACTCCTACGAGCAGTACTTC. This codes for CSAMGPDSYEQYF.